This entry describes one T cell receptor beta chain. The sample is drawn from a study of blood T cell repertoires in COVID-19. Patients at the Seattle site were enrolled during active infection and followed longitudinally. Clones were read by immunoSEQ multiplex PCR, and TCRdb kept only the in-frame ones, dropping some. Of some 170,000 clones in the sample, more than 75% were seen once. The sequence came from a woman aged 70-85 years with COVID-19, enrolled during active disease. Sequenced input: peripheral blood.

CDR3 loop: CATSDLRRKDRVASGANVLTF. The CDR3 DNA is TGTGCCACCAGTGATTTGCGACGAAAGGACAGGGTTGCATCTGGGGCCAACGTCCTGACTTTC. The genes are TRBV24-1 and TRBJ2-6; 8 nucleotides line up with TRBD1. CDR1 is KGHDR and CDR2 is SFDVKD in the germline V gene. The CDR3 is 21 residues long. V gave up 0 bases and J gave up 1 base; unmatched junction bases: 13.